The 18 T cell receptor beta chains below come from one sample, sequenced in a study of glioma-infiltrating T cells after dendritic cell vaccination. The method was immunoSEQ multiplex PCR; TCRdb's version includes in-frame clones alone and lacks a portion of them. Among roughly 51,000 clones listed, 65% to 90% were seen once. Sequences were derived from blood, sampled before dendritic cell vaccination. These receptors were obtained from a human donor with glioblastoma.

This chain joins TRBV11-2 and TRBJ2-7; 10 bases map to TRBD2. The V segment lost 4 bases and the J segment 6 bases; nucleotides outside the gene matches: 6. The CDR3 consists of 14 residues. CDR1 and CDR2 (germline): SGHAT, FQNNGV. This chain's CDR3 is CASSSGTSAAEQYF. CDR3 nucleotides: TGTGCCAGCAGCTCGGGGACTAGCGCCGCCGAGCAGTACTTC.

The chain uses TRBV6-5 and TRBJ1-4; TRBD1 aligns across 7 bases. V shed 8 bases and J 8 bases; nucleotides not matched to a gene: 8. Germline V gene lookup returns CDR1 MNHEY and CDR2 SVGAGI. This CDR3 comprises 13 residues. The CDR3 region is CASGTAFTEKLFF. The CDR3 nucleotides read TGTGCCAGCGGGACAGCCTTTACGGAAAAACTGTTTTTT.

This chain connects TRBV4-2 to TRBJ1-5, with TRBD1 matching over 9 bases. V trimming: 0 bases; J trimming: 1 base; junction bases outside the gene matches: 7. CDR3 length equals 18 residues. The germline V gene has CDR1 LGHNA and CDR2 YNFKEQ. CDR3 in DNA: TGTGCCAGCAGCCAAGATGGACAGGGGACGCGGAGCAATCAGCCCCAGCATTTT. It specifies CASSQDGQGTRSNQPQHF.

This sequence joins TRBV6-5 and TRBJ1-6; D not resolved. Deletions cut 2 bases from V and 9 bases from J, with 11 bases between. The CDR3 spans 14 residues. CDR1 is MNHEY and CDR2 is SVGAGI in the germline V gene. CDR3 sequence reads: CASSYEGEASPLHF. In DNA, the CDR3 is TGTGCCAGCAGTTACGAGGGCGAAGCTTCACCCCTCCACTTT.

This rearrangement joins TRBV28 to TRBJ1-2; D uncertain. Trimming removed 8 bases at V and 3 bases at J, with 10 bases between. CDR3 length equals 12 residues. Germline CDR1 and CDR2: MDHEN and SYDVKM. CDR3 in amino acids: CASLAEHYGYTF. For the CDR3, the DNA is TGTGCCAGCTTGGCAGAACACTATGGCTACACCTTC.

This clone was seen only once. The chain has TRBV19 and TRBJ2-3; 7 positions match TRBD1. The V gene end was trimmed by 5 bases and the J gene end by 1 base; junction bases not matched to a gene: 3. This CDR3 contains 14 residues. Germline CDR1 LNHDA, CDR2 SQIVND (reference sequence). CDR3 in amino acids: CASSEQGGTDTQYF. CDR3 nucleotides: TGTGCCAGTAGTGAGCAGGGGGGCACAGATACGCAGTATTTT. The whole variable domain, filled in from reference TRBV19 and TRBJ2-3, reads DGGITQSPKYLFRKEGQNVTLSCEQNLNHDAMYWYRQDPGQGLRLIYYSQIVNDFQKGDIAEGYSVSREKKESFPLTVTSAQKNPTAFYLCASSEQGGTDTQYFGPGTRLTVL.

In regard to this clone: At one of its ends the junction is not consistent with the germline gene, which may arise from a read error. Within the sample, other DNA sequences also encode this same CDR3. J is TRBJ1-1 and V is TRBV19; D not resolved. Germline V gene lookup returns CDR1 LNHDA and CDR2 SQIVND (reference sequence). This CDR3 spans 13 amino acids. The CDR3 is CASKNSMNTEAFF. CDR3 DNA: TGTGCCAGTAAGAACAGTATGAATACTGAAGCTTTCTTT.

The chain's CDR3 is CASSKVQGQGKRHSNQPQHF. CDR3 bases: TGTGCCAGCAGCAAAGTGCAGGGACAGGGCAAAAGGCATAGCAATCAGCCCCAGCATTTT. The genes are TRBV21-1 and TRBJ1-5; the D call of TRBD1 is as the table states it, not checked on the DNA. TRBV21-1 is marked as a pseudogene. CDR3 length equals 20 residues.

This sequence joins TRBV6-1 and TRBJ1-6, with 9 bases aligning to TRBD1. The CDR3 runs 13 residues. J gave up 9 bases and V 8 bases, and 5 bases lay outside the gene matches. Germline V gene sequence: CDR1 MNHNS, CDR2 SASEGT. CDR3: CASATGGSSPLHF. DNA of the CDR3: TGTGCCAGCGCGACAGGGGGATCTTCACCCCTCCACTTT.

The chain joins TRBV15 to TRBJ1-5, with D unresolved. The germline V gene encodes CDR1 LNHNV and CDR2 YYDKDF (reference sequence). This CDR3 is built from 14 residues. V was shortened by 1 base and J by 5 bases, with 9 bases between the two germline ends. CDR3 loop: CATSRGGRDQPQHF. DNA of the CDR3: TGTGCCACCAGCAGAGGCGGTAGAGATCAGCCCCAGCATTTT.

The rearrangement joins TRBV14 to TRBJ2-3, with TRBD2 identical over 9 bases. Trimming took 5 bases from V and 5 from J; bases not matched to a gene: 26. Germline V lookup: CDR1 SGHDN, CDR2 FVKESK. The CDR3 runs 21 residues. Here the CDR3 reads CASSSTVPERRLAVELDTQYF. In DNA form, the CDR3 reads TGTGCCAGCAGCTCCACCGTTCCCGAAAGACGACTAGCGGTTGAGTTAGATACGCAGTATTTT.

The chain uses TRBV15 and TRBJ2-5, with D maybe TRBD2 (6 bases). This CDR3 has 16 residues. From germline, CDR1 is LNHNV and CDR2 YYDKDF (reference sequence). Deletions cut 2 bases from V and 2 bases from J, with 15 bases between. This CDR3 is CATSRLGLATQETQYF. The CDR3 nucleotides read TGTGCCACCAGCAGACTGGGGCTAGCGACTCAAGAGACCCAGTACTTC.

The rearrangement links TRBV5-1 to TRBJ1-2; 10 nucleotides agree with TRBD1. V gave up 0 bases and J gave up 8 bases; unmatched junction bases: 10. The CDR3 loop spans 16 amino acids. CDR1 SGHRS and CDR2 YFSETQ come from the germline V gene. In DNA, the CDR3 is TGCGCCAGCAGCTTGGGATCGGGACAGGGGAGAGGAGGCTACACCTTC. Its translation: CASSLGSGQGRGGYTF.

This sequence joins TRBV9 and TRBJ2-7, with TRBD2 matching over 7 bases. Looked up from germline, CDR1 is SGDLS and CDR2 is YYNGEE. The CDR3 sequence is 14 residues long. Losses at the gene ends were 0 bases for V and 6 bases for J; bases not matched to a gene: 6. The CDR3 DNA sequence: TGTGCCAGCAGCGTAGGGGACTATCAGGGCGAGCAGTACTTC. Its translation is CASSVGDYQGEQYF.

The chain employs TRBV21-1 and TRBJ1-2; TRBD1, the table's D call, lacks a check against the DNA. TRBV21-1 is termed a pseudogene. CDR3 size: 17 residues. The CDR3 DNA follows: TGTGCCAGCAGCAACCAGGACACGCGGCCGGCTAACTATGGCTACACCTTC. Translation gives CASSNQDTRPANYGYTF.

The chain employs TRBV25-1 and TRBJ1-6; D gene unclear. Germline lookup yields CDR1 MGHDK and CDR2 SYGVNS. The CDR3 is 17 amino acids. The ends were cut back, 2 bases at V and 0 bases at J, with 11 bases in the middle. The CDR3 nucleotides are TGTGCCAGCAGTGAACTTGACGGGAGCTCCTATAATTCACCCCTCCACTTT. This sequence encodes CASSELDGSSYNSPLHF.

The rearrangement joins TRBV7-2 to TRBJ1-1; tentatively, D is TRBD1 (5 bases). V was pared by 1 base and J by 2 bases, with 11 bases between. Germline V gene data show CDR1 as SGHTA and CDR2 as FQGNSA. There are 15 residues in the CDR3. The CDR3 bases are TGTGCCAGCAGCTTAGTCCCAGGGATAAACACTGAAGCTTTCTTT. Translating gives CASSLVPGINTEAFF.

This rearrangement joins TRBV5-4 to TRBJ1-1; D gene ambiguous. Germline V lookup: CDR1 SGHNT, CDR2 YYREEE (reference sequence). CDR3 length equals 15 residues. Trimming shortened V by 4 bases and J by 0 bases, and 13 bases separated the two germline ends. This CDR3 reads CASSGSGNLNTEAFF. In DNA form, the CDR3 reads TGTGCCAGCAGCGGAAGCGGGAACCTGAACACTGAAGCTTTCTTT.